These 6 T cell receptor beta chains share one sample of origin, sequenced in a study of shared clonotypes between healthy human individuals. Sequencing was performed with immunoSEQ multiplex PCR; in TCRdb, only in-frame clones are kept and a portion is missing. In the table there are some 1,600,000 clones, about 98% of which are singletons. The material sequenced was naive CD4+ T cells sorted from blood. The subset denotes: CD45RA+ positively selected. These receptors were taken from a man younger than 45 in good health.

The chain carries TRBV10-2 and TRBJ2-1; 9 bases are shared with TRBD2. CDR1 and CDR2 from the germline V gene are WSHSY and SAAADI. There are 14 residues in the CDR3. Unmatched junction bases numbered 4, after V lost 5 bases and J lost 5 bases. CDR3 amino acids: CASSMTSGHNEQFF. The DNA of the CDR3 is TGCGCCAGCAGTATGACTAGCGGCCACAATGAGCAGTTCTTC.

As DNA, the CDR3 is TGTGCCAGCAGTACCCCGGGAGAAGAGCAGTTCTTC. As protein: CASSTPGEEQFF. J is TRBJ2-1 and V is TRBV6-5, with D possibly being TRBD2 (6 bases). The germline gives CDR1 MNHEY, CDR2 SVGAGI. V was clipped by 5 bases and J by 10 bases, with 12 bases between them. CDR3 size: 12 residues.

This clone was observed a single time. CDR3 protein: CASSEGGVYEQYF. In DNA form, the CDR3 reads TGTGCCAGCAGTGAGGGAGGGGTCTACGAGCAGTACTTC. This rearrangement joins TRBV6-1 to TRBJ2-7; 7 nucleotides align to TRBD2. V was clipped by 3 bases and J by 3 bases; unmatched bases: 2. There are 13 residues in the CDR3. Germline CDR1 and CDR2: MNHNS and SASEGT.

The J gene is TRBJ2-2, the V gene TRBV7-9; the D gene is possibly TRBD2 (6 bases). This CDR3 is built from 16 residues. Trimming cost V 0 bases and J 2 bases, with 10 bases left between them. Germline assignment: CDR1 SEHNR and CDR2 FQNEAQ (reference sequence). The CDR3 sequence: CASSLAGTSNTGELFF. CDR3 in DNA: TGTGCCAGCAGCTTAGCGGGGACTTCAAACACCGGGGAGCTGTTTTTT.

The chain has TRBV5-1 and TRBJ2-5; D ambiguous. The CDR3 runs 13 residues. V was clipped by 0 bases and J by 4 bases, with 7 bases between them. Germline values: CDR1 SGHRS, CDR2 YFSETQ. The CDR3 nucleotides are TGCGCCAGCAGCTTGGATTCCCTAGAGACCCAGTACTTC. It yields the protein CASSLDSLETQYF.

The rearrangement links TRBV10-3 to TRBJ1-1; weak D call: TRBD1 (5 bases). Deletions cut 3 bases from V and 7 bases from J, with 9 bases between. Germline CDR1 reads ENHRY; CDR2 reads SYGVKD. The CDR3 spans 12 residues. The CDR3 DNA reads TGTGCCATCAGTGACAGGGTCAATGAAGCTTTCTTT. It encodes CAISDRVNEAFF.